These T cell receptor beta chains were read from a single sample in a study of T cell responses to AZD1222 COVID-19 vaccine. Data came from immunoSEQ multiplex PCR; TCRdb stores just in-frame clones and leaves some out. The repertoire includes 150,000 to 200,000 clones, 87% of them detected once, and around 2.5% sits in the top ten. Sequenced here: peripheral blood, sampled on day 0 of MenACWY control vaccination. These receptors came from an adult in good health. The CDR3 runs from the conserved cysteine through the conserved F or W. The D gene is left open where the match is weak. Size is stated for part of the rows, as once, few or many counts, or as a class when the clone is expanded.

j_call: TRBJ2-5
clone_size: .
d_call: .
v_call: TRBV9
cdr3_nt: TGTGCCAGCAGCGTAGGGGTCAGACGAGATGGGACCCAGTACTTC
cdr3_aa: CASSVGVRRDGTQYF

j_call: TRBJ2-2
clone_size: .
d_call: .
v_call: TRBV27
cdr3_nt: TGTGCCAGCAGTCAGTTTGGGTTGGGCACCGGGGAGCTGTTTTTT
cdr3_aa: CASSQFGLGTGELFF

j_call: TRBJ2-3
clone_size: .
d_call: TRBD1
v_call: TRBV4-3
cdr3_nt: TGCGCCAGCAGCCAAGAAAGGGCCGGGACAGGGTCAGATACGCAGTATTTT
cdr3_aa: CASSQERAGTGSDTQYF

j_call: TRBJ2-7
clone_size: .
d_call: TRBD1
v_call: TRBV9
cdr3_nt: TGTGCCAGCAGCGCCGGACAGGGTGACGAGCAGTACTTC
cdr3_aa: CASSAGQGDEQYF

j_call: TRBJ2-5
clone_size: .
d_call: .
v_call: TRBV19
cdr3_nt: TGTGCCAGCAACACCGGGTCGGGGGTCTGGGGGACCCAGTACTTC
cdr3_aa: CASNTGSGVWGTQYF

j_call: TRBJ1-1
clone_size: .
d_call: .
v_call: TRBV15
cdr3_nt: TGTGCCACCAGCAGAGATAAGCTGATGAACACTGAAGCTTTCTTT
cdr3_aa: CATSRDKLMNTEAFF

j_call: TRBJ2-7
clone_size: .
d_call: .
v_call: TRBV12-3/TRBV12-4
cdr3_nt: TGTGCCAGCACCTCACCCCCAGGGGCCGAAGTTGGCTTC
cdr3_aa: CASTSPPGAEVGF

j_call: TRBJ2-2
clone_size: .
d_call: TRBD1
v_call: TRBV5-1
cdr3_nt: TGCGCCAGCAGCTGGGGACAGGGGAATCGTAAGCGGGAGCTGTTTTTT
cdr3_aa: CASSWGQGNRKRELFF

j_call: TRBJ2-3
clone_size: once
d_call: .
v_call: TRBV19
cdr3_nt: TGTGCCAGTAGTATAGAGTGGACAGCAGATACGCAGTATTTT
cdr3_aa: CASSIEWTADTQYF

j_call: TRBJ1-4
clone_size: .
d_call: TRBD1
v_call: TRBV28
cdr3_nt: TGTGCCAGCAGGGGACAGGGCGAAAAACTGTTTTTT
cdr3_aa: CASRGQGEKLFF

j_call: TRBJ1-1
clone_size: .
d_call: .
v_call: TRBV7-6
cdr3_nt: TGTGCCAGCAGCTATGCCCACGGTCCGAGGGGTGAAGCTTTCTTT
cdr3_aa: CASSYAHGPRGEAFF